The text below deals with one TCR beta chain. CDR1 and CDR2 from the germline V gene are SGDLS and YYNGEE. With V trimmed by 3 bases and J by 7 bases, 6 bases remained unmatched. The CDR3 has 14 amino acids. This sample is drawn from a study of CD8 T cells in Susac syndrome. TCR beta was sequenced from blood CD8+ and CD4+ T cells. RNA totalling roughly 0.45 to 1 ug underwent reverse transcription with random hexamers. Amplification of TCR beta CDR3 by immunoSEQ multiplex PCR spanned 54 Vbeta and 13 Jbeta. TCRdb reprocessed the immunoSEQ multiplex PCR reads with MiXCR, giving one entry per CDR3 protein. The sample records 150,000 to 200,000 distinct CDR3 sequences, roughly 95% being singletons.

This sequence was found in a human donor in good health. The chain combines TRBV9 with TRBJ2-1, with 8 bases fitting TRBD1. Sequencing was carried out using CD4+ T cells from PBMCs. CDR3 in DNA: TGTGCCAGCAGCGCCTGGACAGGGTCAAATGAGCAGTTCTTC. It specifies CASSAWTGSNEQFF.